Listed here are 11 T cell receptor beta chains from one sample, sequenced in a study of T cells in tuberculosis. Generated by immunoSEQ multiplex PCR, the TCRdb table keeps only in-frame clones and is missing some. The sample carries roughly 24,000 clones, more than 95% recorded once. The sequencing input was PBMCs. These receptors all stem from a donor under 30 with latent tuberculosis or without tuberculosis infection.

This rearrangement joins TRBV19 to TRBJ1-3, with D possibly TRBD1 on 5 matching bases. CDR1 LNHDA and CDR2 SQIVND come from the germline V gene (reference sequence). The CDR3 extends over 14 amino acids. Trimming cost V 1 base and J 1 base, with 5 bases left between them. CDR3 in DNA: TGTGCCAGTAGTATAGCAGGGTCTGGAAACACCATATATTTT. Translating it yields CASSIAGSGNTIYF.

The chain is built from TRBV6-1 and TRBJ2-1, with D possibly being TRBD1 (5 bases). In germline, CDR1 is MNHNS, CDR2 SASEGT. This CDR3 has 14 amino acids. Trimming removed 6 bases from V and 5 bases from J, with 14 bases in between. The CDR3 nucleotides are TGTGCCAGCAGGGGTGGGGCAGCCGACAATGAGCAGTTCTTC. It codes for CASRGGAADNEQFF.

The V gene is TRBV7-3, the J gene TRBJ2-5, with a tentative D call TRBD2 (6 bases). With 2 bases removed from V and 2 bases from J, the gap between germline ends came to 12 bases. Germline assignment: CDR1 SGHTA and CDR2 FQGTGA. This CDR3 region has 15 residues. CDR3 protein: CASSLSRGLQETQYF. The CDR3 DNA reads as TGTGCCAGCAGCTTATCCAGAGGACTACAAGAGACCCAGTACTTC.

The rearrangement uses TRBV7-3 and TRBJ1-1; D is unresolved. This CDR3 has 14 residues. V gave up 8 bases and J gave up 4 bases, with 17 bases separating them. The V gene's germline CDR1 is SGHTA and CDR2 FQGTGA. The CDR3 protein is CASSQATLGTEAFF. The CDR3 nucleotides are TGTGCCAGCTCTCAGGCCACCTTGGGCACTGAAGCTTTCTTT.

The chain has TRBV6-4 and TRBJ2-1; 10 nucleotides agree with TRBD2. The CDR3 runs to 16 residues. Germline CDR1 reads MRHNA; CDR2 reads SNTAGT. V trimming: 2 bases; J trimming: 6 bases; junction bases outside the gene matches: 7. The CDR3 region is CASSDLEREGRNEQFF. CDR3 DNA: TGTGCCAGCAGTGACCTCGAGCGGGAGGGCCGCAATGAGCAGTTCTTC.

This clone was observed a single time. V and J are TRBV15 and TRBJ2-5, with D possibly matching TRBD1 (6 bases). With 3 bases removed from V and 0 bases from J, the gap between germline ends came to 11 bases. The CDR3 spans 15 residues. The germline V gene encodes CDR1 LNHNV and CDR2 YYDKDF (reference sequence). CDR3 bases: TGTGCCACCAGCAGGGACAGTCACTACCAAGAGACCCAGTACTTC. This codes for CATSRDSHYQETQYF.

V gene TRBV30 combines with J gene TRBJ1-1; D not resolved. The CDR3 contains 15 residues. V shed 5 bases and J shed 1 base, with 17 bases lying between them. The germline CDR1 and CDR2 sequences are GTSNPN and SVGIG (reference sequence). The CDR3 is CAWVSRWRANTEAFF. The DNA of the CDR3 is TGTGCCTGGGTGTCCCGGTGGCGGGCGAACACTGAAGCTTTCTTT.

The chain joins TRBV5-4 to TRBJ2-1, with 8 bases identical to TRBD2. The CDR3 has 15 residues. After removal of 4 bases from V and 7 bases from J, the junction contained 10 bases not matched to a gene. In germline, CDR1 is SGHNT, CDR2 YYREEE (reference sequence). The CDR3 region has the DNA TGTGCCAGCAGCCCGATGTTACTAGCGGAAAATGAGCAGTTCTTC. Translated, it gives CASSPMLLAENEQFF. The full variable domain, completed using reference TRBV5-4 and TRBJ2-1, is ETGVTQSPTHLIKTRGQQVTLRCSSQSGHNTVSWYQQALGQGPQFIFQYYREEENGRGNFPPRFSGLQFPNYSSELNVNALELDDSALYLCASSPMLLAENEQFFGPGTRLTVL.

The rearrangement links TRBV19 to TRBJ1-5; D is ambiguous. The germline gives CDR1 LNHDA, CDR2 SQIVND (reference sequence). The V and J ends lost 6 bases and 2 bases respectively, with 5 bases between them. This CDR3 comprises 12 residues. The CDR3 region has the DNA TGTGCCAGTAGAGCGCGCAATCAGCCCCAGCATTTT. Translating it yields CASRARNQPQHF.

The J gene is TRBJ1-1, the V gene TRBV9; no firm D call. CDR3 length: 13 residues. Looked up from germline, CDR1 is SGDLS and CDR2 is YYNGEE. Trimming left V 1 base short and J 5 bases short, with 9 bases between. The CDR3 coding sequence is TGTGCCAGCAGCGTATTCGGGGAAACTGAAGCTTTCTTT. Translation gives CASSVFGETEAFF.

This clone has only one observation. The V call is TRBV5-1, the J call TRBJ2-2; 13 nucleotides match TRBD2. J lost 5 bases, V lost 4 bases, and 5 bases had no gene match. CDR1 and CDR2 (germline): SGHRS, YFSETQ. This CDR3 has 16 residues. DNA for the CDR3: TGCGCCAGCAGCCCGGGACTAGCGGGATCTACCGGGGAGCTGTTTTTT. Encoded protein: CASSPGLAGSTGELFF.